This T cell receptor (beta chain) was sequenced in a study of blood T cell repertoires in COVID-19. Study context: Acute and convalescent COVID-19 specimens originated in the United States, Italy and Spain. The analysed material was cDNA or gDNA that came from T cells, B-cell-depleted T cells, or PBMCs.

The CDR3 covers 15 residues. With 7 bases removed from V and 4 bases from J, the gap between germline ends came to 19 bases. From germline, CDR1 is SQVTM and CDR2 ANQGSEA. How the authors handled the data: Estimates of nucleated cell counts were drawn from the amplification of reference gene primers. Profiling relied on immunoSEQ multiplex PCR, and the TCRdb table lists in-frame clones only, not all of them. That table supplies the V and J calls and clone size; D and trimming were determined from the DNA. The sample consists of 200,000 to 300,000 clones, around 87% of them appearing once. The specimen was peripheral blood. The sequence came from a man between 60 and 75 years old who had recovered from COVID-19. The chain links TRBV29-1 to TRBJ2-2; D gene uncertain. CDR3 amino acids: CSARKMYGSTGELFF. CDR3 DNA sequence: TGCAGCGCCAGGAAGATGTACGGTTCCACCGGGGAGCTGTTTTTT.